Each of the 23 T cell receptor beta chains below was sequenced from the same sample in a study of cytomegalovirus exposure and HLA in healthy donors. Use of 60 Vbeta and 13 Jbeta primers characterized the PCR. Clones were sequenced by immunoSEQ multiplex PCR, and TCRdb holds only the in-frame ones, with some missing. The repertoire has roughly 150,000 clones, more than 75% of them found once; the top ten carry 0.96%. Sequenced input: PBMCs. All receptors come from a girl under 10 years old in good health and CMV-seropositive.

The chain recombines TRBV6-1 with TRBJ2-6; D not resolved. The CDR3 sequence is 17 residues long. Deletions cut 0 bases from V and 0 bases from J, with 9 bases between. Per germline, CDR1 MNHNS and CDR2 SASEGT. The CDR3 here is CASSEAGPPSGANVLTF. CDR3 nucleotide sequence: TGTGCCAGCAGTGAAGCTGGGCCCCCCTCTGGGGCCAACGTCCTGACTTTC.

The gene calls are TRBV23-1 and TRBJ2-4; D remains ambiguous. TRBV23-1 is identified as an open reading frame with a role that is uncertain. The CDR3 length is 14 residues. V was cut by 4 bases and J by 0 bases, with 7 bases left in between. The CDR3 DNA sequence: TGCGCCAGCAGTCGGCGGCTAGCCAAAAACATTCAGTACTTC. This sequence encodes CASSRRLAKNIQYF.

This clone was recorded a few times. The rearrangement joins TRBV7-9 to TRBJ2-6, with a weak D call TRBD1 (5 bases). V dropped 5 bases and J dropped 4 bases, with 15 bases sitting between them. Germline loops: CDR1 SEHNR, CDR2 FQNEAQ (reference sequence). The CDR3 loop spans 16 amino acids. CDR3 coding DNA: TGTGCCAGCAGCCCACCCTCAGGGTGGGGGGCCAACGTCCTGACTTTC. This translates into CASSPPSGWGANVLTF. The variable domain in full, completed from reference TRBV7-9 and TRBJ2-6, reads DTGVSQNPRHKITKRGQNVTFRCDPISEHNRLYWYRQTLGQGPEFLTYFQNEAQLEKSRLLSDRFSAERPKGSFSTLEIQRTEQGDSAMYLCASSPPSGWGANVLTFGAGSRLTVL.

This chain uses TRBV6-1 with TRBJ2-2; the D gene is possibly TRBD2 (5 bases). The germline gives CDR1 MNHNS, CDR2 SASEGT. The V gene lost 2 bases and the J gene lost 6 bases, with 10 bases spanning the gap. This CDR3 has 14 amino acids. CDR3 bases: TGTGCCAGCAGTGAATCCGAGGAGGCCGGGGAGCTGTTTTTT. Amino acid sequence: CASSESEEAGELFF.

In its sample, this clone was seen once. This chain connects TRBV30 to TRBJ2-7; 10 bases are a match to TRBD2. Germline assignment: CDR1 GTSNPN and CDR2 SVGIG (reference sequence). The CDR3 length is 13 residues. The trim removed 5 bases at V and 3 bases at J, leaving 4 bases unmatched. The CDR3 bases are TGTGCCTGGGATGCTAGCGGGAGCTACGAGCAGTACTTC. This codes for CAWDASGSYEQYF.

The CDR3 DNA reads as TGCGCCAGCAGCTTGGACAGCTCCACAGATACGCAGTATTTT. Protein sequence: CASSLDSSTDTQYF. This chain connects TRBV5-1 to TRBJ2-3; D not resolved. Trimming took off 0 bases at V and 2 bases at J, with 7 bases between the two ends. The CDR3 covers 14 residues. Germline lookup yields CDR1 SGHRS and CDR2 YFSETQ.

In the case of this clone: At the DNA level, this CDR3 is encoded by other sequences in the same sample as well. The chain is built from TRBV19 and TRBJ2-3; D unresolved. V was cut by 4 bases and J by 1 base, with 6 bases left in between. The germline CDR1 and CDR2 sequences are LNHDA and SQIVND (reference sequence). The CDR3 extends over 13 amino acids. CDR3 sequence: CASSNQGTDTQYF. The CDR3 coding sequence is TGTGCCAGTAGTAACCAGGGCACAGATACGCAGTATTTT.

The chain combines TRBV29-1 with TRBJ2-1, with D possibly matching TRBD2 (7 bases). From germline, CDR1 is SQVTM and CDR2 ANQGSEA. This CDR3 region has 12 residues. Trimming took off 1 base at V and 8 bases at J, with 9 bases between the two ends. CDR3 coding DNA: TGCAGCGTTGAAGGGGAGGGGGATGAGCAGTTCTTC. Translated: CSVEGEGDEQFF.

The chain is built from TRBV2 and TRBJ2-1, with D possibly matching TRBD2 (6 bases). This CDR3 contains 12 residues. The germline V and J ends were trimmed by 6 bases and 7 bases, with 10 bases remaining between them. Germline-derived CDR1 and CDR2 are SNHLY and FYNNEI. CDR3 DNA sequence: TGTGCCAGCAGGGGGCGGGAAAATGAGCAGTTCTTC. Its protein product is CASRGRENEQFF. The variable domain in full, completed from reference TRBV2 and TRBJ2-1, reads EPEVTQTPSHQVTQMGQEVILRCVPISNHLYFYWYRQILGQKVEFLVSFYNNEISEKSEIFDDQFSVERPDGSNFTLKIRSTKLEDSAMYFCASRGRENEQFFGPGTRLTVL.

The chain joins TRBV5-1 to TRBJ2-7, with D maybe TRBD2 (5 bases). The CDR3 covers 13 residues. Per the germline V gene, CDR1 is SGHRS and CDR2 is YFSETQ. The germline V and J ends were trimmed by 2 bases and 5 bases, with 11 bases remaining between them. DNA for the CDR3: TGCGCCAGCAGCTTAGGAGGTTCGGACGAGCAGTACTTC. Amino acids: CASSLGGSDEQYF.

The chain employs TRBV28 and TRBJ2-5; 8 bases fit TRBD1. The ends lost 2 bases at V and 5 bases at J; junction bases unmatched: 7. CDR1 MDHEN and CDR2 SYDVKM come from the germline V gene. The CDR3 consists of 15 residues. In DNA, the CDR3 is TGTGCCAGCAGTTTAGTATCAGGGGGCTGGGAGACCCAGTACTTC. Translated, it gives CASSLVSGGWETQYF.

The V gene is TRBV29-1, the J gene TRBJ2-6; TRBD2 might be the D (5 bases). Deletions cut 7 bases from V and 2 bases from J, with 12 bases between. This CDR3 has 14 amino acids. In germline, CDR1 is SQVTM, CDR2 ANQGSEA. The CDR3 protein is CSAQPGAGANVLTF. Here the CDR3 DNA reads TGCAGCGCCCAACCCGGGGCTGGGGCCAACGTCCTGACTTTC. The whole variable domain, remainder taken from reference TRBV29-1 and TRBJ2-6, is SAVISQKPSRDICQRGTSLTIQCQVDSQVTMMFWYRQQPGQSLTLIATANQGSEATYESGFVIDKFPISRPNLTFSTLTVSNMSPEDSSIYLCSAQPGAGANVLTFGAGSRLTVL.

V is TRBV28 and J is TRBJ2-7, with D possibly TRBD1 on 6 matching bases. Germline-derived CDR1 and CDR2 are MDHEN and SYDVKM. V lost 6 bases to trimming and J lost 6 bases, with 18 bases between them. The CDR3 consists of 14 residues. In DNA, the CDR3 is TGTGCCAGCAGCCCCGGGACACGGCCACTCGAGCAGTACTTC. Translation: CASSPGTRPLEQYF.

This chain connects TRBV7-2 to TRBJ2-1, with D uncertain. Trimming cost V 7 bases and J 10 bases, with 11 bases left between them. Germline V gene data show CDR1 as SGHTA and CDR2 as FQGNSA. This CDR3 contains 11 residues. The CDR3 DNA sequence: TGTGCCAGCACCATCCTAGGAGAGCAGTTCTTC. As protein: CASTILGEQFF. The full variable domain, rest sourced from reference TRBV7-2 and TRBJ2-1, is GAGVSQSPSNKVTEKGKDVELRCDPISGHTALYWYRQSLGQGLEFLIYFQGNSAPDKSGLPSDRFSAERTGGSVSTLTIQRTQQEDSAVYLCASTILGEQFFGPGTRLTVL.

The rearrangement links TRBV6-5 to TRBJ1-2; D is possibly TRBD1 (5 bases). This CDR3 spans 14 amino acids. Germline CDR1 MNHEY, CDR2 SVGAGI. V lost 2 bases and J lost 4, with 11 bases in between. In DNA form, the CDR3 reads TGTGCCAGCAGTTACGGGGGGGACCTCTATGGCTACACCTTC. This codes for CASSYGGDLYGYTF.

The gene calls are TRBV30 and TRBJ1-1; no definite D call. The ends were cut back, 5 bases at V and 4 bases at J, with 14 bases in the middle. There are 13 residues in the CDR3. The germline CDR1 and CDR2 sequences are GTSNPN and SVGIG (reference sequence). CDR3 in DNA: TGTGCCTGGGGCACGGGGTTGGGCACTGAAGCTTTCTTT. Translation: CAWGTGLGTEAFF.

Only a few counts were recorded for this clone. V gene TRBV2 combines with J gene TRBJ2-7; 8 bases are shared with TRBD1. The CDR3 is 14 amino acids. In germline, CDR1 is SNHLY, CDR2 FYNNEI. With 4 bases clipped from V and 5 bases from J, the junction kept 7 bases outside the gene matches. The CDR3: CASSVEGQAHEQYF. CDR3 nucleotide sequence: TGTGCCAGCAGTGTAGAGGGACAGGCCCACGAGCAGTACTTC.

This rearrangement joins TRBV19 to TRBJ1-1; D is unresolved. The CDR3 length is 11 residues. The V gene's germline CDR1 is LNHDA and CDR2 SQIVND (reference sequence). V lost 4 bases to trimming and J lost 5 bases, with 5 bases between them. The CDR3 DNA reads TGTGCCAGTAGTAGAGGAACTGAAGCTTTCTTT. Translating it yields CASSRGTEAFF.

This chain joins TRBV2 and TRBJ2-3; 14 bases agree with TRBD2. This CDR3 is built from 18 residues. V trimming: 5 bases; J trimming: 2 bases; junction bases outside the gene matches: 9. Per germline, CDR1 SNHLY and CDR2 FYNNEI. The CDR3 is CASSLRLAGGHYTDTQYF. Here the CDR3 DNA reads TGTGCCAGCAGTCTAAGACTAGCGGGAGGGCACTACACAGATACGCAGTATTTT.

The V and J genes are TRBV29-1 and TRBJ1-1; possible D gene TRBD1, 6 bases. Trimming shortened V by 3 bases and J by 5 bases, and 13 bases separated the two germline ends. CDR1 and CDR2 (germline): SQVTM, ANQGSEA. CDR3 length: 13 residues. In nucleotides, the CDR3 is TGCAGCGTTGAGGGCAGGGGTTGGACTGAAGCTTTCTTT. Encoded protein: CSVEGRGWTEAFF. Full variable domain (missing parts from reference TRBV29-1 and TRBJ1-1): SAVISQKPSRDICQRGTSLTIQCQVDSQVTMMFWYRQQPGQSLTLIATANQGSEATYESGFVIDKFPISRPNLTFSTLTVSNMSPEDSSIYLCSVEGRGWTEAFFGQGTRLTVV.

The rearrangement uses TRBV30 and TRBJ2-7; TRBD1 matches at 10 bases. This CDR3 region has 13 residues. CDR1 GTSNPN and CDR2 SVGIG come from the germline V gene (reference sequence). The V gene end was trimmed by 5 bases and the J gene end by 7 bases; junction bases not matched to a gene: 8. CDR3 bases: TGTGCCTGGGGGACAGGGGTAAGTTGGGAGCAGTACTTC. Translated: CAWGTGVSWEQYF.

The chain couples TRBV5-1 to TRBJ2-7, with 13 positions matching TRBD2. The germline CDR1 and CDR2 sequences are SGHRS and YFSETQ. V was pared by 4 bases and J by 5 bases, with 6 bases of the junction left unmatched. The CDR3 totals 15 residues. The CDR3 DNA reads as TGCGCCAGCAGCATAGGACTAGCGGGAGCCCACGAGCAGTACTTC. This codes for CASSIGLAGAHEQYF.

The chain recombines TRBV6-4 with TRBJ2-7, with 7 nucleotides matching TRBD2. Germline V CDR1 and CDR2: MRHNA, SNTAGT. The CDR3 length is 14 residues. After removal of 5 bases from V and 3 bases from J, the junction contained 7 bases not matched to a gene. This CDR3 reads CASSRSSGDYEQYF. In DNA form, the CDR3 reads TGTGCCAGCAGTCGCTCCAGCGGGGACTACGAGCAGTACTTC.